The next 2 T cell receptor beta chains were all read from a single sample in a study of cytomegalovirus exposure and HLA in healthy donors. The PCR contained 60 Vbeta and 13 Jbeta primers. Produced via immunoSEQ multiplex PCR; TCRdb's table is partial and in-frame only. The data contain more than 140,000 clones, roughly 85% of them singletons. The specimen sequenced was PBMCs. These receptors were taken from a male donor in good health and CMV-seronegative.

V usage is TRBV5-1 and J usage is TRBJ1-2, with TRBD1 matching over 9 bases. This CDR3 contains 17 residues. The V gene's germline CDR1 is SGHRS and CDR2 YFSETQ. With V trimmed by 4 bases and J by 1 base, 11 bases remained unmatched. The CDR3 spells CASSLSGTGYLNYGYTF. CDR3 nucleotides: TGCGCCAGCAGCCTCTCCGGGACAGGGTACCTTAACTATGGCTACACCTTC.

This chain connects TRBV9 to TRBJ2-2, with 7 bases that match TRBD1. The J segment lost 7 bases and the V segment lost 0 bases, leaving 3 bases of the junction unmatched. CDR1 and CDR2 (germline): SGDLS, YYNGEE. This CDR3 contains 14 residues. CDR3 sequence reads: CASSVGQGSGELFF. The CDR3 nucleotides read TGTGCCAGCAGCGTAGGACAGGGTAGCGGGGAGCTGTTTTTT.